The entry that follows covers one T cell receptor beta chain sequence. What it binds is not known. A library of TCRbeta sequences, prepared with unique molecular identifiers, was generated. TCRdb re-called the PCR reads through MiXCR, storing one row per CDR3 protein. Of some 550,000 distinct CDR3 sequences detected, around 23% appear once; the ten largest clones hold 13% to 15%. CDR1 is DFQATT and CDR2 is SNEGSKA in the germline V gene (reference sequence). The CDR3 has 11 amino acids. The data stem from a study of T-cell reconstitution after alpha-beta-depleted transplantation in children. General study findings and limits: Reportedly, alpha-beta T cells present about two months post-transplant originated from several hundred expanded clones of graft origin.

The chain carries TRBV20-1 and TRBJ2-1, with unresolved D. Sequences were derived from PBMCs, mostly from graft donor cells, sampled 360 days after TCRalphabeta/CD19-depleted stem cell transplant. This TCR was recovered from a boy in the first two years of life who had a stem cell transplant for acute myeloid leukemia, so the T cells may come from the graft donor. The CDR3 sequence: CTPSSSSEQFF. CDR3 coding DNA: TGCACCCCCAGCTCCAGTTCAGAGCAGTTCTTC.